This TCR beta chain derives from a study of molecular identifiers for immune sequencing clone quantification. The study, taken as a whole, reports: Whereas clones above 20 RNA copies held under 1% of naive-cell molecules, they held over 98% of effector molecules.

This clonotype was counted a few times. Its matching antigen is unknown. Each CDR3 protein gets one entry after TCRdb re-called the PCR reads with MiXCR. The profile shows 490,000 or so distinct CDR3 sequences, about a fifth of them singletons. Specimen: naive CD8+ T cells from blood, with Jurkat cell RNA spiked in. Described subset: FACS-sorted CD8+CD4-CCR7+CD45RA+ naive T cells. This TCR came from a human donor in good health. Some libraries in this study had Jurkat cell RNA spiked in.

CDR3 loop: CAWSLTSPQETQYF. CDR3 sequence (DNA): TGTGCCTGGAGCTTGACTAGCCCTCAAGAGACCCAGTACTTC. The chain couples TRBV30 to TRBJ2-5; 7 nucleotides match TRBD2. The V and J ends lost 3 bases and 2 bases, in that order; junction bases with no gene match: 6. The CDR3 is 14 residues long. From germline, CDR1 is GTSNPN and CDR2 SVGIG (reference sequence).